This TCR beta chain originates from a study of blood T cell repertoires in COVID-19. Study-wide background: Donors in Cohort 3 counted as recovered after two negative PCRs, clearance, or symptom resolution.

This table comes from immunoSEQ multiplex PCR, and its TCRdb copy is limited to in-frame clones, with some not included. The sample has about 170,000 clones; 65% to 80% are singletons. Participant-given clinical history determined each cohort assignment. The CDR3 spans 13 residues. V was clipped by 6 bases and J by 5 bases, with 13 bases between them. Germline V CDR1 and CDR2: SGHTA, FQGTGA. This TCR derives from a woman in her 70s in a cohort exposed to, infected with or recovered from COVID-19 (not recorded which). The V gene is TRBV7-3, the J gene TRBJ2-5; D may be TRBD1 (6 bases). The sample taken for sequencing was PBMCs or T cells enriched from blood (not recorded which). CDR3 DNA: TGTGCCAGCAGTAAAATGCAGGGGGAGACCCAGTACTTC. This sequence encodes CASSKMQGETQYF.